This T cell receptor (beta chain) stems from a study of blood T cell repertoires in COVID-19 (dated by TCRdb to the early 2020s). Study-level background: Samples from collaborators originated in the United States, Italy and Spain and spanned both the acute and convalescent phases of COVID-19. The dataset comprised deeply sampled blood TCRbeta repertoires from subjects exposed to, actively infected with, or recovered from COVID-19. The material from the prospective study consisted of cDNA or gDNA derived from T cells, B-cell-depleted T cells, or PBMCs. A freely available public database, intended as a resource for researchers studying the immune response to SARS-CoV-2, is where the repertoires were released. Where available, HLA class I and class II types were taken from metadata supplied by the sample provider and were not determined by assay-based typing. Nearly every sample came with metadata listing a de-identified subject ID, COVID-19 status, age in years and sex. Samples came from the ongoing ImmuneRACE study (first 160 participants) plus 1,254 subjects from 6 global collaborators. On the study overall, not on this receptor specifically: How much clinical and demographic metadata was included differed by source and by participant, and the metadata was provided uncurated.

Whole blood was collected in K2EDTA tubes by collaborating institutions according to the institutions' own protocols. For TCRbeta analysis, collaborators shipped samples in one of three forms: frozen whole blood, isolated PBMCs, or DNA extracted from either of those sample types. This clone was seen a handful of times. What this receptor recognizes is not known. Base quality data are lacking; no much larger clone is found one base away. TCRbeta CDR3 regions were amplified from genomic DNA by means of the immunoSEQ Assay, a bias-controlled multiplex PCR. Processing in the source paper ran as follows. The number of nucleated cells in each sample was estimated from the amplification of reference gene primers within the assay. To quantify the absolute abundance of each unique TCRbeta CDR3 rearrangement, sequence reads were collapsed and filtered. For each sample, productive Simpson clonality was calculated as the square root of Simpson's diversity index across productive rearrangements. TCRdb provides this immuneACCESS table in a form limited to in-frame rearrangements. Some clones are lacking; in checked studies, under half of them reflect an unresolved V gene, and why the rest are absent is not known. That table is the source of V, J and clone size, and D and trimming were worked out from the DNA. The sample records 40,000 to 55,000 clones, approximately 91% of which are singletons. 14% of the sample comes from the top ten.

The sequence came from a human donor in a cohort sampled during active COVID-19. Sequencing input: peripheral blood.

The DNA sequence is as follows: TGTGCCAGCAGCTTATCCGGAGATCAGCCCCAGCATTTT. This codes for CASSLSGDQPQHF. The chain is made from TRBV7-9 and TRBJ1-5; no D gene can be assigned with confidence. V loses 2 bases of germline sequence and J loses 5 bases, and the interval between the two ends is 7 bases. According to the germline V gene (reference sequence), CDR1 reads SEHNR and CDR2 reads FQNEAQ. From its cysteine to its phenylalanine, the CDR3 spans 13 amino acids. The entry retains the CDR3 DNA only, 39 bases that are in frame from base 1.